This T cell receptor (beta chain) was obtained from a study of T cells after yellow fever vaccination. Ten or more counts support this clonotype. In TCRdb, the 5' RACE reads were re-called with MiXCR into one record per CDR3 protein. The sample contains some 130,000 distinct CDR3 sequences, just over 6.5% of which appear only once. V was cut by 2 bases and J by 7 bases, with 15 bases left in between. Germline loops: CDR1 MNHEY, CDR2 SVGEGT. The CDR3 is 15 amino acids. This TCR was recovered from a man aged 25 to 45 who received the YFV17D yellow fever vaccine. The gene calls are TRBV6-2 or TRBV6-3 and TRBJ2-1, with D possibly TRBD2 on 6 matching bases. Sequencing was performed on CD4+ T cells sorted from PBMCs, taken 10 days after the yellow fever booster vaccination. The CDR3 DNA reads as TGTGCCAGCAGTTACCCCGAACTAGCCGGGAATGAGCAGTTCTTC. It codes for CASSYPELAGNEQFF.